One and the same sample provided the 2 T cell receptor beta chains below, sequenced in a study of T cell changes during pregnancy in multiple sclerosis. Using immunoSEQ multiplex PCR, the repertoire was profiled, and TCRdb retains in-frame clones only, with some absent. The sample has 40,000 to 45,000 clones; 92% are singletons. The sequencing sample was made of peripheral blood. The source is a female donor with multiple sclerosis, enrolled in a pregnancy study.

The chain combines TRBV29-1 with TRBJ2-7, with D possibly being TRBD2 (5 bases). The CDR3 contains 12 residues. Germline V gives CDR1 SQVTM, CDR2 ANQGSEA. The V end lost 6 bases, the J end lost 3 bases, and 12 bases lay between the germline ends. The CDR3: CSVVSGSYEQYF. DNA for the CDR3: TGCAGCGTGGTCTCGGGGAGCTACGAGCAGTACTTC.

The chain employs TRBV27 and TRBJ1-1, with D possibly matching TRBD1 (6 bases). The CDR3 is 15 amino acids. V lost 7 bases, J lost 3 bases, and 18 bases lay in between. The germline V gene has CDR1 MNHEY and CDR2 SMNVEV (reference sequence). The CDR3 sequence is CASTRAGGPHTEAFF. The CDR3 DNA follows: TGTGCCAGCACCCGGGCTGGGGGGCCCCACACTGAAGCTTTCTTT.